This T cell receptor beta chain emerged from a study of early T cells in non-severe SARS-CoV-2 infection. The CDR3 length is 13 residues. V gave up 6 bases and J gave up 5 bases, with 13 bases separating them. Germline assignment: CDR1 MNHNY and CDR2 SVGAGI (reference sequence). This clonotype was seen repeatedly, ten times or more. In TCRdb, the 5' RACE reads were re-called with MiXCR into one record per CDR3 protein. The profile shows fewer than 45,000 distinct CDR3 sequences, around 6% of them singletons. The clonotype comes from an adult who was a healthcare worker with PCR-confirmed SARS-CoV-2 infection or an uninfected control (not recorded which). V usage is TRBV6-6 and J usage is TRBJ2-5, with D possibly being TRBD1 (5 bases). Material: whole blood. The CDR3 DNA follows: TGTGCCAGCAGGGGGCATGGGTCGGAGACCCAGTACTTC. This translates into CASRGHGSETQYF.